The present entry profiles one T cell receptor beta chain with its context. Antigen specificity is unknown. PCR amplification relied on 60 Vbeta primers (plus 13 Jbeta primers). Method: immunoSEQ multiplex PCR; TCRdb's copy keeps in-frame clones and lacks some. The data show about 100,000 clones, with more than 75% seen just once and about 0.79% held by the top ten. This entry is derived from a study of cytomegalovirus exposure and HLA in healthy donors. Broader study findings: Researchers reported that a few CMV-associated chains were confirmed in vitro as CMV antigen-specific.

V lost 2 bases to trimming and J lost 6 bases, with 8 bases between them. The CDR3 consists of 13 residues. CDR1 and CDR2 (germline): MNHEY, SVGAGI. The chain recombines TRBV6-5 with TRBJ1-5, with unresolved D. The sequence came from an older woman in good health and CMV-seronegative. Sequencing input: PBMCs. CDR3 amino acids: CASSYEASQPQHF. The CDR3 DNA reads as TGTGCCAGCAGTTACGAAGCATCTCAGCCCCAGCATTTT.